This T cell receptor beta chain originates from a study of shared clonotypes between healthy human individuals. V lost 3 bases and J lost 11, with 13 bases in between. The CDR3 is 12 residues long. The germline V gene has CDR1 SNHLY and CDR2 FYNNEI. Assay used: immunoSEQ multiplex PCR; TCRdb lists only in-frame clones, some missing. This table holds about 1.5 million clones, under 99% found once. Division of CD4+ cells produced a CD45RA+ naive subset and a CD45RA-negative memory subset. Points from the study as a whole: The genetic and exposure-history diversity represented was limited by few donors.

Remarks on this clone: Its antigen remains unidentified.

Material: naive CD4+ T cells sorted from blood. Described subset: CD45RA+ positively selected. V gene TRBV2 combines with J gene TRBJ1-1; D gene unclear. The receptor was isolated from a man aged 25 to 45 in good health. This CDR3 is CASSDYENWAFF. The CDR3 DNA reads TGTGCCAGCAGTGATTACGAAAACTGGGCTTTCTTT.